A single sample is the source of the 14 T cell receptor beta chains below, sequenced in a study of T cells after yellow fever vaccination. TCRdb reprocessed the 5' RACE reads via MiXCR and lists one record per CDR3 protein. The sample shows just under 600,000 distinct CDR3 sequences, approximately 12% of them seen only once. Sample: PBMCs, taken on the day of the yellow fever booster vaccination. Receptors originate from a man aged 25 to 45 who received the YFV17D yellow fever vaccine.

This clonotype was recorded a few times. This chain links TRBV6-1 with TRBJ2-1; 13 nucleotides line up with TRBD2. V shed 7 bases, J shed 8 bases, and the junction held 2 bases outside the gene matches. This CDR3 contains 13 residues. Germline CDR1 MNHNS, CDR2 SASEGT. CDR3 amino acids: CASKTSGRHEQFF. The CDR3 DNA sequence: TGTGCCAGCAAGACTAGCGGGAGGCATGAGCAGTTCTTC.

This clonotype was recorded once. This chain links TRBV28 with TRBJ2-5, with D perhaps matching TRBD2 (6 bases). The germline gives CDR1 MDHEN, CDR2 SYDVKM. The CDR3 sequence is 15 residues long. V lost 5 bases to trimming and J lost 5 bases, with 18 bases between them. DNA of the CDR3: TGTGCCAGCAGTCCCCTGGGACTTAGTGGCGAGACCCAGTACTTC. Translated: CASSPLGLSGETQYF. Complete variable domain (other parts from reference TRBV28 and TRBJ2-5): DVKVTQSSRYLVKRTGEKVFLECVQDMDHENMFWYRQDPGLGLRLIYFSYDVKMKEKGDIPEGYSVSREKKERFSLILESASTNQTSMYLCASSPLGLSGETQYFGPGTRLLVL.

The gene calls are TRBV7-8 and TRBJ1-5; possible D gene TRBD1, 5 bases. Germline lookup yields CDR1 SGHVS and CDR2 FQNEAQ. V lost 1 base and J 7 bases, leaving 17 bases between the germline ends. The CDR3 is 16 residues long. DNA of the CDR3: TGTGCCAGCAGCTTAGGTGGGGCCCCACAATACCAGCCCCAGCATTTT. It yields the protein CASSLGGAPQYQPQHF.

This clonotype was seen ten or more times. The J gene is TRBJ2-7, the V gene TRBV2, with unresolved D. The CDR3 length is 12 residues. Germline V gene sequence: CDR1 SNHLY, CDR2 FYNNEI. V gave up 6 bases and J gave up 0 bases, with 6 bases separating them. The CDR3 DNA sequence: TGTGCCAGCAGCGAGAGCTCCTACGAGCAGTACTTC. Residues: CASSESSYEQYF.

J is TRBJ2-1 and V is TRBV27; 15 nucleotides line up with TRBD2. The CDR3 length is 15 residues. Germline V CDR1 and CDR2: MNHEY, SMNVEV (reference sequence). The V gene end was trimmed by 7 bases and the J gene end by 10 bases; junction bases not matched to a gene: 8. This CDR3 is CASTQGLAGGGEQFF. The CDR3 nucleotides read TGTGCCAGCACCCAGGGACTAGCGGGAGGAGGAGAGCAGTTCTTC.

This clonotype was counted between two and nine times. The V gene is TRBV5-1, the J gene TRBJ2-1, with 12 bases matching TRBD2. After removal of 6 bases from V and 7 bases from J, the junction contained 5 bases not matched to a gene. The germline CDR1 and CDR2 sequences are SGHRS and YFSETQ. The CDR3 has 14 amino acids. CDR3 in amino acids: CASNPGTSGNEQFF. CDR3 DNA: TGCGCCAGCAACCCTGGGACTAGCGGGAATGAGCAGTTCTTC.

This chain uses TRBV5-8 with TRBJ2-1; 11 positions agree with TRBD1. J lost 6 bases, V lost 6 bases, and 8 bases had no gene match. This CDR3 comprises 15 residues. Germline CDR1 reads SGHTS; CDR2 reads YDEGEE. For the CDR3, the DNA is TGTGCCAGCACCAATACCGGGACAGGGGGCAATGAGCAGTTCTTC. Its protein is CASTNTGTGGNEQFF. The entire variable domain, with the rest obtained from reference TRBV5-8 and TRBJ2-1, is as follows: EAGVTQSPTHLIKTRGQQATLRCSPISGHTSVYWYQQALGLGLQFLLWYDEGEERNRGNFPPRFSGRQFPNYSSELNVNALELEDSALYLCASTNTGTGGNEQFFGPGTRLTVL.

This clonotype occurred a few times. The V call is TRBV20-1, the J call TRBJ1-1, with D possibly matching TRBD1 (5 bases). The germline V and J ends were trimmed by 5 bases and 1 base, with 17 bases remaining between them. The CDR3 loop spans 15 amino acids. CDR1 and CDR2 (germline): DFQATT, SNEGSKA (reference sequence). In DNA, the CDR3 is TGCAGTGCTCCGAACCAGGGAGTGGGGAACACTGAAGCTTTCTTT. The encoded protein is CSAPNQGVGNTEAFF.

The chain recombines TRBV7-9 with TRBJ2-7, with TRBD2 as a possible D gene (5 bases). V shed 5 bases and J shed 3 bases, with 14 bases lying between them. Germline-derived CDR1 and CDR2 are SEHNR and FQNEAQ (reference sequence). This CDR3 is 14 amino acids long. The CDR3 DNA reads as TGTGCCAGCAGCCCCCAAGCGGTGGGCTACGAGCAGTACTTC. Translated: CASSPQAVGYEQYF.

This clonotype was counted only a few times. This chain links TRBV3-1 with TRBJ2-3; the D gene could be TRBD1 or TRBD2 (6 bases each). Germline CDR1 LGHDT, CDR2 YNNKEL (reference sequence). The germline V and J ends were trimmed by 8 bases and 3 bases, with 9 bases remaining between them. CDR3 size: 12 residues. CDR3 nucleotide sequence: TGTGCCAGCGGAGGGGGAACAGATACGCAGTATTTT. It is translated as CASGGGTDTQYF.

CDR3 DNA: TGTGCCAGCAGCCCGAATGGGGCGCGGGAGACCCAGTACTTC. Residues: CASSPNGARETQYF. V gene TRBV7-9 combines with J gene TRBJ2-5; D might be TRBD1 (5 bases). V shed 5 bases and J shed 5 bases, with 15 bases lying between them. CDR1 SEHNR and CDR2 FQNEAQ come from the germline V gene (reference sequence). The CDR3 runs to 14 residues.

A few counts support this clonotype. This rearrangement joins TRBV5-1 to TRBJ2-7; D may be TRBD1 (6 bases). Looked up from germline, CDR1 is SGHRS and CDR2 is YFSETQ. This CDR3 has 15 residues. V was cut by 4 bases and J by 2 bases, with 16 bases left in between. CDR3 in DNA: TGCGCCAGCAGCGCAGGACAGACCCAGGCCTACGAGCAGTACTTC. Translated, it gives CASSAGQTQAYEQYF. The variable domain in full, completed from reference TRBV5-1 and TRBJ2-7, reads KAGVTQTPRYLIKTRGQQVTLSCSPISGHRSVSWYQQTPGQGLQFLFEYFSETQRNKGNFPGRFSGRQFSNSRSEMNVSTLELGDSALYLCASSAGQTQAYEQYFGPGTRLTVT.

The rearrangement links TRBV9 to TRBJ2-7; unclear D gene. The V gene lost 3 bases and the J gene lost 1 base, with 17 bases spanning the gap. The germline CDR1 and CDR2 sequences are SGDLS and YYNGEE. The CDR3 length is 16 residues. CDR3 protein: CASSASAGPASYEQYF. CDR3 DNA: TGTGCCAGCAGCGCCTCGGCAGGACCAGCTTCCTACGAGCAGTACTTC.

The rearrangement joins TRBV7-6 to TRBJ1-6; 7 nucleotides agree with TRBD1. The CDR3 spans 14 residues. V shed 5 bases and J 7 bases; nucleotides not matched to a gene: 5. CDR1 is SGHVS, CDR2 FNYEAQ, per germline. This CDR3 is CASSPQGNNSPLHF. The CDR3 region has the DNA TGTGCCAGCAGCCCACAGGGGAACAATTCACCCCTCCACTTT.